These 17 T cell receptor beta chains originate from one sample sequenced in a study of cytomegalovirus exposure and HLA in healthy donors. The PCR had 60 Vbeta and 13 Jbeta primers. TCRdb's table, derived via immunoSEQ multiplex PCR, lists solely in-frame clones and lacks some. The repertoire consists of some 150,000 clones, with about three quarters occurring once and the leading ten covering about 0.64%. Sequenced input: PBMCs. The source is a male donor in good health and CMV-seronegative.

This sequence joins TRBV7-9 and TRBJ2-7; the D gene is possibly TRBD2 (5 bases). The germline V gene has CDR1 SEHNR and CDR2 FQNEAQ (reference sequence). The CDR3 spans 14 residues. V lost 5 bases, J lost 4 bases, and 15 bases lay in between. CDR3 residues: CASSPVSGRYEQYF. The CDR3 DNA reads as TGTGCCAGCAGCCCAGTGAGCGGAAGATACGAGCAGTACTTC.

V and J are TRBV5-4 and TRBJ2-1; TRBD2 matches at 16 bases. CDR3 length equals 18 residues. J gave up 0 bases and V 2 bases, and 2 bases lay outside the gene matches. From germline, CDR1 is SGHNT and CDR2 YYREEE (reference sequence). CDR3 DNA sequence: TGTGCCAGCAGCTTAGGGACTAGCGGGGGGGCCTCCTACAATGAGCAGTTCTTC. It encodes CASSLGTSGGASYNEQFF.

J is TRBJ1-1 and V is TRBV19; D remains unclear. Germline V gene data show CDR1 as LNHDA and CDR2 as SQIVND (reference sequence). CDR3 length equals 11 residues. V gave up 2 bases and J gave up 8 bases, with 6 bases separating them. The CDR3 sequence is CASSIPGEAFF. CDR3 bases: TGTGCCAGTAGTATACCGGGGGAAGCTTTCTTT. The full variable domain, completed using reference TRBV19 and TRBJ1-1, is DGGITQSPKYLFRKEGQNVTLSCEQNLNHDAMYWYRQDPGQGLRLIYYSQIVNDFQKGDIAEGYSVSREKKESFPLTVTSAQKNPTAFYLCASSIPGEAFFGQGTRLTVV.

This clone was recorded a few times. CDR3 DNA sequence: TGCGCCAGCAGACCCGCGGTAGTGGAGCACTCCTACAATGAGCAGTTCTTC. Protein: CASRPAVVEHSYNEQFF. The chain couples TRBV4-1 to TRBJ2-1; D remains unclear. Trimming cost V 6 bases and J 0 bases, with 18 bases left between them. Germline V gene data show CDR1 as MGHRA and CDR2 as YSYEKL. CDR3 length: 17 amino acids.

The genes are TRBV30 and TRBJ1-5; D ambiguous. Trimming shortened V by 5 bases and J by 5 bases, and 13 bases separated the two germline ends. The CDR3 spans 13 residues. Germline CDR1 is GTSNPN and CDR2 is SVGIG (reference sequence). The CDR3 region is CAWGLLPHQPQHF. CDR3 DNA sequence: TGTGCCTGGGGGCTTCTCCCTCATCAGCCCCAGCATTTT. Drawing the rest from reference TRBV30 and TRBJ1-5, the complete variable domain is SQTIHQWPATLVQPVGSPLSLECTVEGTSNPNLYWYRQAAGRGLQLLFYSVGIGQISSEVPQNLSASRPQDRQFILSSKKLLLSDSGFYLCAWGLLPHQPQHFGDGTRLSIL.

The chain recombines TRBV7-3 with TRBJ2-1; 9 positions agree with TRBD2. V trimming: 2 bases; J trimming: 1 base; junction bases outside the gene matches: 3. The germline V gene encodes CDR1 SGHTA and CDR2 FQGTGA. CDR3 length: 16 amino acids. Written as DNA, the CDR3 is TGTGCCAGCAGCTTAGGCGGGAGGGGTTCCTACAATGAGCAGTTCTTC. It is translated as CASSLGGRGSYNEQFF.

The J gene is TRBJ1-4, the V gene TRBV5-1, with 9 positions matching TRBD1. V gave up 0 bases and J gave up 2 bases; unmatched junction bases: 8. The CDR3 is 18 amino acids. Per germline, CDR1 SGHRS and CDR2 YFSETQ. DNA of the CDR3: TGCGCCAGCAGCTTGGCCGGACAGGGGTCGGGGACTAATGAAAAACTGTTTTTT. It codes for CASSLAGQGSGTNEKLFF.

V and J are TRBV5-8 and TRBJ2-7, with D tentatively TRBD2 (6 bases). The CDR3 has 16 residues. V was cut by 4 bases and J by 7 bases, with 24 bases left in between. The germline gives CDR1 SGHTS, CDR2 YDEGEE. This chain's CDR3 is CASSPKRGTGSFEQYF. The CDR3 DNA reads TGTGCCAGCAGCCCCAAGCGCGGGACTGGGAGTTTTGAGCAGTACTTC.

The chain joins TRBV7-9 to TRBJ1-1, with TRBD1 as a possible D gene (6 bases). Germline CDR1 SEHNR, CDR2 FQNEAQ (reference sequence). The CDR3 length is 14 residues. V was cut by 5 bases and J by 5 bases, with 15 bases left in between. In DNA, the CDR3 is TGTGCCAGCAGCCTCGAGGGGGGGCGGACTGAAGCTTTCTTT. Translated: CASSLEGGRTEAFF.

The chain couples TRBV7-6 to TRBJ1-1, with D possibly being TRBD1 (6 bases). The CDR3 contains 14 residues. V was clipped by 5 bases and J by 3 bases, with 13 bases between them. Germline CDR1 SGHVS, CDR2 FNYEAQ. The chain's CDR3 is CASSATGLDTEAFF. CDR3 sequence (DNA): TGTGCCAGCAGCGCAACAGGGTTGGACACTGAAGCTTTCTTT. Drawing the rest from reference TRBV7-6 and TRBJ1-1, the complete variable domain is GAGVSQSPRYKVTKRGQDVALRCDPISGHVSLYWYRQALGQGPEFLTYFNYEAQQDKSGLPNDRFSAERPEGSISTLTIQRTEQRDSAMYRCASSATGLDTEAFFGQGTRLTVV.

This chain connects TRBV5-4 to TRBJ1-2, with TRBD1 matching 8 bases. The CDR3 is 19 amino acids. The ends lost 3 bases at V and 6 bases at J; junction bases unmatched: 22. Per germline, CDR1 SGHNT and CDR2 YYREEE (reference sequence). Here the CDR3 reads CASSWGGQGAIKVRDGYTF. The CDR3 DNA follows: TGTGCCAGCAGCTGGGGGGGGCAGGGGGCGATTAAAGTTCGGGATGGCTACACCTTC.

The chain combines TRBV7-8 with TRBJ1-2; 8 nucleotides line up with TRBD1. Germline assignment: CDR1 SGHVS and CDR2 FQNEAQ. The junction had 6 bases not matched to a gene; V was cut back by 5 bases and J by 4 bases. The length of the CDR3 is 14 residues. The CDR3 protein is CASSPLDRAYGYTF. CDR3 coding DNA: TGTGCCAGCAGCCCCTTGGACAGGGCCTATGGCTACACCTTC.

This clone was found once. This rearrangement joins TRBV5-6 to TRBJ2-7; 9 bases align to TRBD1. The CDR3 length is 16 residues. Germline loops: CDR1 SGHDT, CDR2 YYEEEE. V dropped 4 bases and J dropped 3; count of bases not matched to a gene: 11. CDR3 DNA: TGTGCCAGCAGCGCAGGATACAGGGGGCGAGTCTACGAGCAGTACTTC. The encoded protein is CASSAGYRGRVYEQYF.

This clone was counted a few times. This chain uses TRBV4-3 with TRBJ1-3; no reliable D call. The V gene's germline CDR1 is LGHNA and CDR2 YSLEER. The CDR3 runs 14 residues. Trimming stripped 2 bases from V and 0 bases from J, with 5 bases between. CDR3 amino acids: CASSQRHSGNTIYF. The CDR3 nucleotides read TGCGCCAGCAGCCAAAGACACTCTGGAAACACCATATATTTT.

The J gene is TRBJ2-5, the V gene TRBV9, with 11 positions matching TRBD2. CDR3 length: 15 residues. Trimming took 2 bases from V and 11 from J; bases not matched to a gene: 11. In germline, CDR1 is SGDLS, CDR2 YYNGEE. CDR3 DNA sequence: TGTGCCAGCAGCGTCTCTAGCGGGGGGCCCTTTGAGCAGTACTTC. As protein: CASSVSSGGPFEQYF. Using reference TRBV9 and TRBJ2-5 for the parts outside the CDR3, the full variable domain is DSGVTQTPKHLITATGQRVTLRCSPRSGDLSVYWYQQSLDQGLQFLIQYYNGEERAKGNILERFSAQQFPDLHSELNLSSLELGDSALYFCASSVSSGGPFEQYFGPGTRLLVL.

The chain couples TRBV7-2 to TRBJ2-7; the D gene is possibly TRBD2 (5 bases). The V and J ends lost 2 bases and 4 bases respectively, with 15 bases between them. There are 15 residues in the CDR3. Per germline, CDR1 SGHTA and CDR2 FQGNSA. For the CDR3, the DNA is TGTGCCAGCAGCTTATCAATCCGGGGAGAGTACGAGCAGTACTTC. It translates to CASSLSIRGEYEQYF.

This sequence joins TRBV5-6 and TRBJ1-1; 7 bases line up with TRBD1. V shed 6 bases, J shed 0 bases, and the junction held 17 bases outside the gene matches. The CDR3 loop spans 18 amino acids. CDR1 and CDR2 (germline): SGHDT, YYEEEE. The CDR3 coding sequence is TGTGCCAGCAACTTAGAGGGGGCAGCGTACCGATTGAACACTGAAGCTTTCTTT. Residues: CASNLEGAAYRLNTEAFF.